The present TCR beta chain was sequenced within a study of T-cell reconstitution after alpha-beta-depleted transplantation in children. Molecular barcoding with unique molecular identifiers was used for the TCRbeta library. TCRdb processed the PCR reads anew with MiXCR; each CDR3 protein has one entry. The sample has about 980,000 distinct CDR3 sequences; less than 30% are singletons. The germline V gene has CDR1 MGHDK and CDR2 SYGVNS. This CDR3 has 16 residues. The V gene end was trimmed by 3 bases and the J gene end by 2 bases; junction bases not matched to a gene: 8. The starting material was PBMCs, mostly from graft donor cells, obtained 360 days after TCRalphabeta/CD19-depleted stem cell transplant. The TCR was taken from a boy under two years old who had a stem cell transplant for SCID, so the T cells may come from the graft donor. The rearrangement links TRBV25-1 to TRBJ2-5; TRBD2 matches at 8 bases. In DNA form, the CDR3 reads TGTGCCAGCAGTGACGAGTTAGCGGGGAGTCAAGAGACCCAGTACTTC. As protein: CASSDELAGSQETQYF.